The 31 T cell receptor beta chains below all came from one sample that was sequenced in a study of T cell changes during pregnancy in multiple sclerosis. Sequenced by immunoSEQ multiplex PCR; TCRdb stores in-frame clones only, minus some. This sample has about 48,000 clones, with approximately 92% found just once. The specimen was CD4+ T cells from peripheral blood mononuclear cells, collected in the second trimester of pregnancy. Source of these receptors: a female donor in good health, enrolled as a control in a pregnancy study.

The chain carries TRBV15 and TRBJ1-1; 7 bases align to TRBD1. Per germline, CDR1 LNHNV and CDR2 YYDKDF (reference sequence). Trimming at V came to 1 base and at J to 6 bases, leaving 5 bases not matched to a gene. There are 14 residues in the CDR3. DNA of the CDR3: TGTGCCACCAGCAGAGTGACAGGGATCCCTGAAGCTTTCTTT. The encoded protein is CATSRVTGIPEAFF.

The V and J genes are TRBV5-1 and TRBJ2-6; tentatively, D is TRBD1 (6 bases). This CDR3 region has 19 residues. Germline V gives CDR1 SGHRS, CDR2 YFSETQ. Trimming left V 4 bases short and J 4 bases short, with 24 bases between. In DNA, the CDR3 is TGCGCCAGCAGCCCCCAGACCCTGACAGGTGATTCCGGGGCCAACGTCCTGACTTTC. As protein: CASSPQTLTGDSGANVLTF.

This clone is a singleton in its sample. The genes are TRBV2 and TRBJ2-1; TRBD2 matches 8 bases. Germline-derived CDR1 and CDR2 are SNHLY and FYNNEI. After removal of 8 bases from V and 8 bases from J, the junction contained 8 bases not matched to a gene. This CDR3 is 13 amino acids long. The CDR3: CASAGLAFYEQFF. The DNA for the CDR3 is TGTGCCAGCGCCGGACTAGCTTTCTATGAGCAGTTCTTC.

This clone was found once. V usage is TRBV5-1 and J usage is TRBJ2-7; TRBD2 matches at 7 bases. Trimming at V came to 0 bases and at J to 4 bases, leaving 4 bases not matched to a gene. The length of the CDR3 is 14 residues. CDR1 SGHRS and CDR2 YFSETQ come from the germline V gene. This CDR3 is CASSLGSGSYEQYF. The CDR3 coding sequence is TGCGCCAGCAGCTTGGGTAGCGGGTCGTACGAGCAGTACTTC.

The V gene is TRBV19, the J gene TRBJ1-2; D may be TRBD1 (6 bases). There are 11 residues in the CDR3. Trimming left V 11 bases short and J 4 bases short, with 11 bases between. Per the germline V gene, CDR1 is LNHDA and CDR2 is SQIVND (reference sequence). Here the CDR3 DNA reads TGTGCCCTAAGGGGGACCTATGGCTACACCTTC. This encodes CALRGTYGYTF. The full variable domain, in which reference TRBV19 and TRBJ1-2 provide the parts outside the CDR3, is DGGITQSPKYLFRKEGQNVTLSCEQNLNHDAMYWYRQDPGQGLRLIYYSQIVNDFQKGDIAEGYSVSREKKESFPLTVTSAQKNPTAFYLCALRGTYGYTFGSGTRLTVV.

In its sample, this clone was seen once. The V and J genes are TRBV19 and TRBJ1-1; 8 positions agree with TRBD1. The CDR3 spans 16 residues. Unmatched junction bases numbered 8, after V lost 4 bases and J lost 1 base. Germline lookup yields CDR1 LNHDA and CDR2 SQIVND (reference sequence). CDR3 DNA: TGTGCCAGTAGTACCCGAACCAGGGGGCCGAACACTGAAGCTTTCTTT. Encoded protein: CASSTRTRGPNTEAFF.

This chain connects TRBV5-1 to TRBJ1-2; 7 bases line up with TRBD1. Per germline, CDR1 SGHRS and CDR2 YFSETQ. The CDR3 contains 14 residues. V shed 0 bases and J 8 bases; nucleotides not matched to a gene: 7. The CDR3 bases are TGCGCCAGCAGCTTGGGACAGGGAAGTCAGGGCTACACCTTC. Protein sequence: CASSLGQGSQGYTF.

CDR3 nucleotides: TGTGCCAGTACCTCAGGGACTAACACCGGGGAGCTGTTTTTT. Protein sequence: CASTSGTNTGELFF. The rearrangement joins TRBV19 to TRBJ2-2; a weak D match, TRBD2 (6 bases). Germline lookup yields CDR1 LNHDA and CDR2 SQIVND (reference sequence). The length of the CDR3 is 14 residues. Trimming took off 7 bases at V and 2 bases at J, with 11 bases between the two ends.

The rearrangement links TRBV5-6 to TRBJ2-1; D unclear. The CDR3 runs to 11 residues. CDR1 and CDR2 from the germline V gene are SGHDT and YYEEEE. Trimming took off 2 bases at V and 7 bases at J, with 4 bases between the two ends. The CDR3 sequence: CASSFLNEQFF. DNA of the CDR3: TGTGCCAGCAGCTTCTTAAATGAGCAGTTCTTC.

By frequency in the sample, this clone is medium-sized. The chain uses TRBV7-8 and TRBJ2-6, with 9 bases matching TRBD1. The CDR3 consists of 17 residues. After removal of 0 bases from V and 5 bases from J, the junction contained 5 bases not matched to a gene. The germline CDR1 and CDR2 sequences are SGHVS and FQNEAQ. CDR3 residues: CASSLAQGALRANVLTF. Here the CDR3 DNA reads TGTGCCAGCAGCTTAGCACAGGGGGCGCTCAGGGCCAACGTCCTGACTTTC.

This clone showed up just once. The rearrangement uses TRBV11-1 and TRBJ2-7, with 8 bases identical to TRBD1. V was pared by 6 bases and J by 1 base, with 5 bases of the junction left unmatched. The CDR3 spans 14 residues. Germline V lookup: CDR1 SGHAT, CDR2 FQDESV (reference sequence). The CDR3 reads CASRPRQGSYEQYF. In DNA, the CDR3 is TGTGCCAGCAGACCTAGACAGGGGTCCTACGAGCAGTACTTC.

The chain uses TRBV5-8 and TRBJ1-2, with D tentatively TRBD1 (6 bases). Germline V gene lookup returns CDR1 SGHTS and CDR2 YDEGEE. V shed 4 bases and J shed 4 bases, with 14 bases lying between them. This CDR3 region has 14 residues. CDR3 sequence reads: CASSKGQFGYGYTF. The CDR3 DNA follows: TGTGCCAGCAGCAAAGGACAGTTCGGCTATGGCTACACCTTC. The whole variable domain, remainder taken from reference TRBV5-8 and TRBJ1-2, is EAGVTQSPTHLIKTRGQQATLRCSPISGHTSVYWYQQALGLGLQFLLWYDEGEERNRGNFPPRFSGRQFPNYSSELNVNALELEDSALYLCASSKGQFGYGYTFGSGTRLTVV.

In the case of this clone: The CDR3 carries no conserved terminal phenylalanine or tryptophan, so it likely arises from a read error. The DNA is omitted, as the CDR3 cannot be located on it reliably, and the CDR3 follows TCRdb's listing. This CDR3 reads CASSFAPS. This chain links TRBV5-1 with TRBJ2-6; the table's D call, TRBD2, has no DNA check behind it. The CDR3 numbers 8 amino acids, ends counted. CDR1 and CDR2 from the germline V gene are SGHRS and YFSETQ.

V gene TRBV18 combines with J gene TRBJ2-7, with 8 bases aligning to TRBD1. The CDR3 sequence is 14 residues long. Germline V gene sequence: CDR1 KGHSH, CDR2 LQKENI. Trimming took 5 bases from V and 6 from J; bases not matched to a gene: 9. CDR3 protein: CASSVRTGIGEQYF. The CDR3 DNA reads TGTGCCAGCTCAGTACGGACAGGGATAGGCGAGCAGTACTTC.

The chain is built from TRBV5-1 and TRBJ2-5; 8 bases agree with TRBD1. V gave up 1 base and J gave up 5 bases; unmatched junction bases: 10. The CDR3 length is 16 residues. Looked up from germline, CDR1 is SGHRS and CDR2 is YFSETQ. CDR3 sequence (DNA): TGCGCCAGCAGCTTGTGGACAGGGATTATTGAGGAGACCCAGTACTTC. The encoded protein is CASSLWTGIIEETQYF.

CDR3 residues: CATTQDNEKLFF. The CDR3 nucleotides are TGTGCCACCACACAAGATAATGAAAAACTGTTTTTT. The V and J genes are TRBV15 and TRBJ1-4; no definite D call. The V end lost 7 bases, the J end lost 4 bases, and 7 bases lay between the germline ends. The germline CDR1 and CDR2 sequences are LNHNV and YYDKDF (reference sequence). The CDR3 length is 12 residues.

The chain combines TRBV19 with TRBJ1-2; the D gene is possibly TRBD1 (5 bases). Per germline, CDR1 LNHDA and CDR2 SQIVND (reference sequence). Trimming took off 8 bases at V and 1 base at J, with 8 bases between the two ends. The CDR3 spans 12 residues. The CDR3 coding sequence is TGTGCCAGTGCAGGGATTAACTATGGCTACACCTTC. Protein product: CASAGINYGYTF.

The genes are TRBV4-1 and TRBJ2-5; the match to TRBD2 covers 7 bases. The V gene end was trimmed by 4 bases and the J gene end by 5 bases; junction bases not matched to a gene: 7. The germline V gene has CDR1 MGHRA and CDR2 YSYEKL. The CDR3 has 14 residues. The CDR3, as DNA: TGCGCCAGCAGCCGGAAAGCGGGATTTGAGACCCAGTACTTC. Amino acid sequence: CASSRKAGFETQYF.

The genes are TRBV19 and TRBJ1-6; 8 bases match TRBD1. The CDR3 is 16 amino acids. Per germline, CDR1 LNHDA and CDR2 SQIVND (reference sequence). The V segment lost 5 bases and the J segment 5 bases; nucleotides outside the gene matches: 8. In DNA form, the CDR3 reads TGTGCCAGTAGTCCCCCGACAGGGGTGGATAATTCACCCCTCCACTTT. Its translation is CASSPPTGVDNSPLHF.

In nucleotides, the CDR3 is TGTGCCAGCAGTTACTCGAAGGGGGCGGGCACCGGGGAGCTGTTTTTT. This translates into CASSYSKGAGTGELFF. V is TRBV6-5 and J is TRBJ2-2, with 7 bases identical to TRBD1. V shed 0 bases and J 4 bases; nucleotides not matched to a gene: 5. The CDR3 is made up of 16 amino acids. Germline assignment: CDR1 MNHEY and CDR2 SVGAGI.

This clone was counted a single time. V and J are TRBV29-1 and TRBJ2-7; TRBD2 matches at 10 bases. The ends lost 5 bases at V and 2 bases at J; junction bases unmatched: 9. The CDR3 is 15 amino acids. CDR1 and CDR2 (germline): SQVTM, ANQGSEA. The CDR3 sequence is CSVLKLAGVTYEQYF. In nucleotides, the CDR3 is TGCAGCGTTTTGAAGCTAGCGGGAGTGACCTACGAGCAGTACTTC.

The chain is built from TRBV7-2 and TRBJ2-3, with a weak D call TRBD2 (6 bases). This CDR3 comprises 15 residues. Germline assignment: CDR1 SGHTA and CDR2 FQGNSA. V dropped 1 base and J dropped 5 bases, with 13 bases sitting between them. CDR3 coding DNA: TGTGCCAGCAGCTTAGAAGACGTAGCGGTAGATACGCAGTATTTT. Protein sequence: CASSLEDVAVDTQYF.

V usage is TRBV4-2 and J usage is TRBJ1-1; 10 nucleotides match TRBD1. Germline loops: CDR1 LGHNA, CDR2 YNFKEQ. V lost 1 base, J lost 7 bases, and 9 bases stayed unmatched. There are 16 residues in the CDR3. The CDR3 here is CASSQGGTGEWGEAFF. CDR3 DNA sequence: TGTGCCAGCAGCCAAGGAGGGACAGGGGAATGGGGTGAAGCTTTCTTT.

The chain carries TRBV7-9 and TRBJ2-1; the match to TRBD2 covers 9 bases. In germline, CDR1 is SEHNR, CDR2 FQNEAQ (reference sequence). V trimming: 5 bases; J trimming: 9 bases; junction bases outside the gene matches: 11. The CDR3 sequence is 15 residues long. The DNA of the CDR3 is TGTGCCAGCAGCCCTGGGACTAGCAGCAGGGTTGAGCAGTTCTTC. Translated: CASSPGTSSRVEQFF.

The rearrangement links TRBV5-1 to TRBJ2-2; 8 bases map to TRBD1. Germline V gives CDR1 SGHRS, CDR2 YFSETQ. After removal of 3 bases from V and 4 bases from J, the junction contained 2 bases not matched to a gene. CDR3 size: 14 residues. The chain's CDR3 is CASSSDRGTGELFF. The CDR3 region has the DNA TGCGCCAGCAGCTCCGACAGGGGCACCGGGGAGCTGTTTTTT.

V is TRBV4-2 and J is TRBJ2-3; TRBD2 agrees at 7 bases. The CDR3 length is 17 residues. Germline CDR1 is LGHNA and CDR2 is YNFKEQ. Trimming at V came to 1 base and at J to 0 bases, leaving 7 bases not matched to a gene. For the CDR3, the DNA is TGTGCCAGCAGCCAAGGTGGGGGGGTCTCTAGCACAGATACGCAGTATTTT. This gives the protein CASSQGGGVSSTDTQYF.

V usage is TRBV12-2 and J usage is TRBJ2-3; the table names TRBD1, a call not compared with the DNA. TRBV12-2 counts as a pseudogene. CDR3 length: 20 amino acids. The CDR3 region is CASRLRNVVDTRYSTDTQYF. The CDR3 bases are TGTGCAAGTCGCTTGAGAAACGTAGTGGACACAAGATATAGCACAGATACGCAGTATTTT.

The CDR3 loop is CASSFTGTGGNQPQHF. The CDR3, as DNA: TGTGCCAGCAGCTTCACCGGGACAGGGGGCAATCAGCCCCAGCATTTT. This rearrangement joins TRBV7-8 to TRBJ1-5; 10 positions match TRBD1. The germline gives CDR1 SGHVS, CDR2 FQNEAQ. The CDR3 covers 16 residues. J gave up 2 bases and V 3 bases, and 4 bases lay outside the gene matches.

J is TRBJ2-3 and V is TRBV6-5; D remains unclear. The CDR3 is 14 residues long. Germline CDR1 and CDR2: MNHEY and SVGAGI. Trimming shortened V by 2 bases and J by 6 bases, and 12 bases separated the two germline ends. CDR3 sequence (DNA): TGTGCCAGCAGTTACCTCACTCGCCCGGATACGCAGTATTTT. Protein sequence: CASSYLTRPDTQYF.

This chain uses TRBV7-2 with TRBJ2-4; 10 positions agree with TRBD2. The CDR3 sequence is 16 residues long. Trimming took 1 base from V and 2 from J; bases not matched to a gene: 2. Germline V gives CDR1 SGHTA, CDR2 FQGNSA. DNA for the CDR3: TGTGCCAGCAGCTTAGAACTAGCGGGGACCAAAAACATTCAGTACTTC. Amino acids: CASSLELAGTKNIQYF.

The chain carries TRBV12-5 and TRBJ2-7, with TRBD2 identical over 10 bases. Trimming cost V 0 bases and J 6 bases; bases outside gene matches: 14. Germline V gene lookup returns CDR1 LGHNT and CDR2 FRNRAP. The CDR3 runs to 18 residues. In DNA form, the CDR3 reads TGTGCTAGTGGTTTGGTAACGAGTCCGAGCGGGAGGGAAGGCGAGCAGTACTTC. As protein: CASGLVTSPSGREGEQYF.